This entry lists 10 T cell receptor beta chains sequenced from one sample in a study of T cells in Graves' hyperthyroidism and ophthalmopathy. TCR beta CDR3 regions were amplified from RNA transcripts. TCR CDR3 regions were first amplified by RT-PCR with HTBI primers. A single record per CDR3 protein comes from TCRdb applying MiXCR to the multiplex PCR reads. The sample has 200,000 to 300,000 distinct CDR3 sequences, about a sixth seen once. Sequencing was performed on blood. The receptors come from a woman aged 18-35 years with Graves' ophthalmopathy.

The chain carries TRBV9 and TRBJ2-3; 7 nucleotides agree with TRBD1. Germline lookup yields CDR1 SGDLS and CDR2 YYNGEE. CDR3 size: 15 residues. The trim removed 2 bases at V and 2 bases at J, leaving 5 bases unmatched. CDR3 amino acids: CASSVTGQYTDTQYF. CDR3 DNA sequence: TGTGCCAGCAGCGTGACAGGGCAATACACAGATACGCAGTATTTT.

At least ten counts were recorded for this clonotype. The rearrangement joins TRBV4-3 to TRBJ2-3; 7 bases align to TRBD2. The V gene's germline CDR1 is LGHNA and CDR2 YSLEER. The junction had 5 bases not matched to a gene; V was cut back by 4 bases and J by 1 base. CDR3 length: 15 residues. CDR3 region: CASSPRSGGTDTQYF. The CDR3 region has the DNA TGCGCCAGCAGCCCACGGAGCGGGGGCACAGATACGCAGTATTTT.

This chain joins TRBV19 and TRBJ2-3; TRBD1 matches at 7 bases. Germline lookup yields CDR1 LNHDA and CDR2 SQIVND (reference sequence). The CDR3 sequence is 13 residues long. The V gene end was trimmed by 3 bases and the J gene end by 3 bases; junction bases not matched to a gene: 0. The CDR3 DNA is TGTGCCAGTAGTATGGGACAGACAGATACGCAGTATTTT. Encoded protein: CASSMGQTDTQYF.

On this clonotype: Possible read error: a much larger clone is one base away. The rearrangement uses TRBV6-4 and TRBJ2-3; 9 positions agree with TRBD2. The CDR3 is 16 residues long. The V segment lost 6 bases and the J segment 3 bases; nucleotides outside the gene matches: 10. CDR1 MRHNA and CDR2 SNTAGT come from the germline V gene. The CDR3 is CASRTGLACRTDTQYF. The CDR3 region has the DNA TGTGCCAGCAGAACGGGACTAGCATGCCGTACAGATACGCAGTATTTT.

The genes are TRBV5-1 and TRBJ2-1, with D hard to call. CDR1 and CDR2 (germline): SGHRS, YFSETQ. This CDR3 spans 14 amino acids. V lost 0 bases and J 2 bases, leaving 6 bases between the germline ends. This chain's CDR3 is CASSLDSAYNEQFF. CDR3 DNA: TGCGCCAGCAGCTTGGACAGCGCCTACAATGAGCAGTTCTTC. The whole variable domain, remainder taken from reference TRBV5-1 and TRBJ2-1, is KAGVTQTPRYLIKTRGQQVTLSCSPISGHRSVSWYQQTPGQGLQFLFEYFSETQRNKGNFPGRFSGRQFSNSRSEMNVSTLELGDSALYLCASSLDSAYNEQFFGPGTRLTVL.

This clonotype showed up many times. The chain recombines TRBV29-1 with TRBJ2-7, with 8 bases lining up with TRBD1. The CDR3 spans 13 residues. The J segment lost 2 bases and the V segment lost 5 bases, leaving 5 bases of the junction unmatched. Germline values: CDR1 SQVTM, CDR2 ANQGSEA. The CDR3 sequence: CSVSRGPTYEQYF. As DNA, the CDR3 is TGCAGCGTTTCCAGGGGGCCGACCTACGAGCAGTACTTC.

This clonotype has ten or more counts. J is TRBJ2-4 and V is TRBV7-6, with no clear D. Germline V gene sequence: CDR1 SGHVS, CDR2 FNYEAQ. CDR3 size: 14 residues. Trimming shortened V by 5 bases and J by 8 bases, and 16 bases separated the two germline ends. CDR3 DNA sequence: TGTGCCAGCAGCCCAGGTAGTCTGGGTCACATTCAGTACTTC. This codes for CASSPGSLGHIQYF.

This clonotype occurred many times. The V and J genes are TRBV30 and TRBJ2-1; tentative D call: TRBD1 (5 bases). Trimming took 0 bases from V and 12 from J, leaving 12 bases between them. Germline lookup yields CDR1 GTSNPN and CDR2 SVGIG (reference sequence). This CDR3 has 12 amino acids. The CDR3 sequence is CAWSVGQVRQFF. The CDR3 DNA sequence: TGTGCCTGGAGTGTGGGGCAGGTCAGGCAGTTCTTC.

Turning to this clonotype: This may come from a read error, since a much larger clone is one base off. This rearrangement joins TRBV2 to TRBJ2-3, with D possibly being TRBD2 (6 bases). The CDR3 is 15 amino acids. Germline assignment: CDR1 SNHLY and CDR2 FYNNEI. CDR3 nucleotide sequence: TGTGCCAGCAGGGAATGGGGGGATCGCACAGATACGCGGTATTTT. Translated: CASREWGDRTDTRYF. Full variable domain (remainder filled in from reference TRBV2 and TRBJ2-3): EPEVTQTPSHQVTQMGQEVILRCVPISNHLYFYWYRQILGQKVEFLVSFYNNEISEKSEIFDDQFSVERPDGSNFTLKIRSTKLEDSAMYFCASREWGDRTDTRYFGPGTRLTVL.

The chain combines TRBV28 with TRBJ2-1; TRBD2 is a possible D gene (6 bases). The CDR3 extends over 15 amino acids. The germline V and J ends were trimmed by 4 bases and 12 bases, with 22 bases remaining between them. The germline V gene has CDR1 MDHEN and CDR2 SYDVKM. The CDR3 region has the DNA TGTGCCAGCAGTTCCTCCTCCGGGACTTCCTACAGGCAGTTCTTC. Protein sequence: CASSSSSGTSYRQFF.